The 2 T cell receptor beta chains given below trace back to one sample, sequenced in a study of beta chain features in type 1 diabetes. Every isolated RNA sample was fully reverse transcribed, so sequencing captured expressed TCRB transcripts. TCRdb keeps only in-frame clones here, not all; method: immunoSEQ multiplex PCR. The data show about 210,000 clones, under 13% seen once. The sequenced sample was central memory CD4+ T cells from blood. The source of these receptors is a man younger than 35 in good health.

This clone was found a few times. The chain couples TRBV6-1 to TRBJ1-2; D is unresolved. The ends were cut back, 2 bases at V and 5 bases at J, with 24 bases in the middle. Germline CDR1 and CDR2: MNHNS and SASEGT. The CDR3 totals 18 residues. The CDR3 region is CASSEIRPGRTDNYGYTF. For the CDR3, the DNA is TGTGCCAGCAGTGAAATTCGCCCGGGCCGGACCGACAATTATGGCTACACCTTC.

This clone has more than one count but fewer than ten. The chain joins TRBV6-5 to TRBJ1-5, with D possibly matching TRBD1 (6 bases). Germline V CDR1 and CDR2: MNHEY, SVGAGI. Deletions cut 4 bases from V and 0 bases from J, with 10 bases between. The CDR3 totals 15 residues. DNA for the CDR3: TGTGCCAGCAGTTCAGGGGTCTATAGCAATCAGCCCCAGCATTTT. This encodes CASSSGVYSNQPQHF.